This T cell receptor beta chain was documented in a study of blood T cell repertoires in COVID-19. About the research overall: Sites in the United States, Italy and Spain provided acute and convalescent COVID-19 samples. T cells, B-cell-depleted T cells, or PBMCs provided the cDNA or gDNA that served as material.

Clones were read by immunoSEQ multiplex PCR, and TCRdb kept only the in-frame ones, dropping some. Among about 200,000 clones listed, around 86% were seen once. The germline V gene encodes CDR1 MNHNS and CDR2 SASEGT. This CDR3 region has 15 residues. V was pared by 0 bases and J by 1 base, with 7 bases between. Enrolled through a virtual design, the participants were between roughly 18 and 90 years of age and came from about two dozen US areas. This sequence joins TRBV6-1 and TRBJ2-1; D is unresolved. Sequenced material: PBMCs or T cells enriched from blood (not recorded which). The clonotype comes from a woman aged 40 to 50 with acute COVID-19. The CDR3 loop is CASSEAPGSYNEQFF. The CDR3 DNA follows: TGTGCCAGCAGTGAAGCACCCGGGTCCTACAATGAGCAGTTCTTC.